This T cell receptor beta chain was retrieved from a study of regulatory T cells in long-lasting Graves disease. Study findings and constraints: The study found persistent patients shared more public clonotypes (about 3,000) than new patients (over 900).

This clonotype was seen at least ten times. Antigen specificity is unknown. Time point described: newly diagnosed GD, antithyroid drugs for less than 3 months. From PBMCs, RNA was extracted and then used to make the TCR library. Germline CDR1 SNHLY, CDR2 FYNNEI. The CDR3 sequence is 12 residues long. Trimming left V 3 bases short and J 8 bases short, with 10 bases between. Arm-PCR of CDR3 regions with iRepertoire HTBI primers generated TCR beta libraries. TCRdb used MiXCR to reprocess the multiplex PCR reads, holding one entry per CDR3 protein. The sample shows roughly 610,000 distinct CDR3 sequences, around 17% of them seen only once. These same data were also listed under a study on T cells in Graves' hyperthyroidism and ophthalmopathy.

The sample was peripheral blood mononuclear cells (PBMCs), taken at new diagnosis, from a patient treated with antithyroid drugs. The sequence derives from a woman aged 25 to 39 with Graves disease. This chain links TRBV2 with TRBJ1-2, with D unclear. The CDR3 region has the DNA TGTGCCAGCAGTGATCCCGGGGTCGGCTACACCTTC. Residues: CASSDPGVGYTF.